Below are 27 T cell receptor beta chains sequenced from a single sample in a study of blood T cell repertoires in COVID-19. Here immunoSEQ multiplex PCR was the method, and the copy in TCRdb shows in-frame clones only, minus some. Of 200,000 to 250,000 clones listed, about 90% are singletons. The specimen was peripheral blood. These TCRs come from a man aged 30-40 years with COVID-19, enrolled during active disease.

This clone was detected a few times. The chain carries TRBV15 and TRBJ2-2; 11 nucleotides agree with TRBD1. Germline trimming cut 0 bases from V and 5 bases from J; bases unmatched to any gene: 5. CDR1 is LNHNV and CDR2 is YYDKDF in the germline V gene (reference sequence). The CDR3 runs 17 residues. CDR3 DNA sequence: TGTGCCACCAGCAGAGATCTAGGGACAGGGGGGACCGGGGAGCTGTTTTTT. It specifies CATSRDLGTGGTGELFF.

This clone was observed once. The V call is TRBV4-1, the J call TRBJ2-1; 12 positions match TRBD1. CDR1 is MGHRA, CDR2 YSYEKL, per germline. This CDR3 spans 15 amino acids. V lost 5 bases to trimming and J lost 7 bases; unmatched junction nucleotides: 6. In nucleotides, the CDR3 is TGCGCCAGCAGCAGGGACAGGGGGCCTTCAAATGAGCAGTTCTTC. Its protein is CASSRDRGPSNEQFF.

V is TRBV5-6 and J is TRBJ2-7; 10 bases are shared with TRBD1. The V segment lost 6 bases and the J segment 3 bases; nucleotides outside the gene matches: 6. In germline, CDR1 is SGHDT, CDR2 YYEEEE. The CDR3 loop spans 14 amino acids. CDR3 nucleotide sequence: TGTGCCAGCAATCCGGGACAGGGGTACTACGAGCAGTACTTC. Translating it yields CASNPGQGYYEQYF.

As to this clone: A junction boundary mismatches the germline segment, possibly from a read error. The chain is built from TRBV4-3 and TRBJ1-3; D is undetermined. The germline V gene encodes CDR1 LGHNA and CDR2 YSLEER. The CDR3 length is 16 residues. In DNA form, the CDR3 reads TGCGCCAGCAGCCAAGGTCATCGGGGTTCTGTAAACACCATATATTTT. Protein product: CASSQGHRGSVNTIYF.

The chain has TRBV6-1 and TRBJ1-5, with 7 bases that match TRBD1. CDR1 and CDR2 from the germline V gene are MNHNS and SASEGT. J was trimmed by 3 bases and V by 3 bases; bases with no gene match: 8. The CDR3 has 16 residues. CDR3 in amino acids: CASSEGIGGLNQPQHF. DNA for the CDR3: TGTGCCAGCAGTGAGGGGATAGGGGGCCTCAATCAGCCCCAGCATTTT.

This sequence joins TRBV15 and TRBJ2-1, with a possible D match to TRBD1 (6 bases). The CDR3 runs to 13 residues. V lost 3 bases, J lost 9 bases, and 12 bases lay in between. The germline V gene has CDR1 LNHNV and CDR2 YYDKDF (reference sequence). CDR3 DNA sequence: TGTGCCACCAGCAGTCTACAGGGAGTTGAGCAGTTCTTC. Translated, it gives CATSSLQGVEQFF.

The rearrangement uses TRBV27 and TRBJ2-7, with 9 bases matching TRBD1. This CDR3 has 17 amino acids. V shed 5 bases, J shed 0 bases, and the junction held 11 bases outside the gene matches. Germline values: CDR1 MNHEY, CDR2 SMNVEV (reference sequence). CDR3 residues: CASSILPGQGSSYEQYF. CDR3 in DNA: TGTGCCAGCAGTATTCTCCCGGGACAGGGAAGCTCCTACGAGCAGTACTTC.

This clone came up once. This chain joins TRBV5-1 and TRBJ1-4; a possible D gene is TRBD1 (6 bases). The length of the CDR3 is 15 residues. The V end was cut by 5 bases, the J end by 3 bases, with 14 bases between. Germline assignment: CDR1 SGHRS and CDR2 YFSETQ. This chain's CDR3 is CASRKPGTSNEKLFF. CDR3 DNA: TGCGCCAGCAGAAAACCCGGGACATCTAATGAAAAACTGTTTTTT.

The chain recombines TRBV4-1 with TRBJ2-7; 8 bases fit TRBD2. In germline, CDR1 is MGHRA, CDR2 YSYEKL. The ends lost 1 base at V and 3 bases at J; junction bases unmatched: 11. This CDR3 is built from 17 residues. CDR3 in amino acids: CASSQAVAGSHNYEQYF. CDR3 sequence (DNA): TGCGCCAGCAGCCAAGCCGTAGCGGGATCCCACAACTACGAGCAGTACTTC.

This chain joins TRBV15 and TRBJ1-5; TRBD1 might be the D (5 bases). The CDR3 is 15 amino acids. V was cut by 0 bases and J by 5 bases, with 11 bases left in between. Germline V lookup: CDR1 LNHNV, CDR2 YYDKDF (reference sequence). For the CDR3, the DNA is TGTGCCACCAGCAGAGACAGGGTCAGGGATCAGCCCCAGCATTTT. Its protein is CATSRDRVRDQPQHF.

The chain combines TRBV28 with TRBJ2-6; D not resolved. This CDR3 spans 13 amino acids. With 8 bases removed from V and 4 bases from J, the gap between germline ends came to 9 bases. Germline lookup yields CDR1 MDHEN and CDR2 SYDVKM. CDR3 in amino acids: CASGKMGANVLTF. The CDR3 nucleotides are TGTGCCAGCGGCAAAATGGGGGCCAACGTCCTGACTTTC.

CDR3 in DNA: TGTGCCAGCAGTCCGGGACTAGACTCCTACGAGCAGTACTTC. Residues: CASSPGLDSYEQYF. This sequence joins TRBV6-5 and TRBJ2-7; 8 nucleotides agree with TRBD2. The CDR3 runs 14 residues. V lost 5 bases to trimming and J lost 0 bases; unmatched junction nucleotides: 3. The germline V gene encodes CDR1 MNHEY and CDR2 SVGAGI.

The rearrangement uses TRBV29-1 and TRBJ1-2; the match to TRBD1 covers 7 bases. Losses at the gene ends were 4 bases for V and 4 bases for J; bases not matched to a gene: 6. Germline assignment: CDR1 SQVTM and CDR2 ANQGSEA. This CDR3 is built from 13 residues. The CDR3 nucleotides read TGCAGCGTTGTCCGGGACAGAGGCTATGGCTACACCTTC. It translates to CSVVRDRGYGYTF.

CDR3 amino acids: CASSSPDTSTDTQYF. The CDR3 nucleotides read TGTGCCAGCAGTTCCCCGGACACTTCCACAGATACGCAGTATTTT. J is TRBJ2-3 and V is TRBV6-6; a possible D gene is TRBD1 (5 bases). This CDR3 comprises 15 residues. Germline V gene data show CDR1 as MNHNY and CDR2 as SVGAGI (reference sequence). Trimming shortened V by 4 bases and J by 2 bases, and 13 bases separated the two germline ends.

This chain connects TRBV27 to TRBJ1-1, with 7 nucleotides matching TRBD1. In germline, CDR1 is MNHEY, CDR2 SMNVEV (reference sequence). The CDR3 has 13 amino acids. Trimming cost V 3 bases and J 7 bases; bases outside gene matches: 5. CDR3 in amino acids: CASSLATGYEAFF. The CDR3 nucleotides read TGTGCCAGCAGTTTGGCGACAGGGTATGAAGCTTTCTTT.

This clone was counted only a few times. The J gene is TRBJ1-6, the V gene TRBV25-1, with D tentatively TRBD1 (6 bases). V lost 4 bases, J lost 5 bases, and 9 bases lay in between. Germline lookup yields CDR1 MGHDK and CDR2 SYGVNS. The CDR3 is 14 residues long. The CDR3 spells CASSVGANNSPLHF. The CDR3 DNA follows: TGTGCCAGCAGTGTGGGGGCTAATAATTCACCCCTCCACTTT.

The V and J genes are TRBV28 and TRBJ1-2, with TRBD1 matching over 10 bases. Germline V gene data show CDR1 as MDHEN and CDR2 as SYDVKM. Germline trimming cut 5 bases from V and 4 bases from J; bases unmatched to any gene: 7. The CDR3 contains 15 residues. CDR3 sequence (DNA): TGTGCCAGCAGTAAGGACAGGGGGGTTCTCTATGGCTACACCTTC. Its translation: CASSKDRGVLYGYTF.

The chain is built from TRBV4-3 and TRBJ2-2; D is perhaps TRBD2 (6 bases). The germline CDR1 and CDR2 sequences are LGHNA and YSLEER. The CDR3 is 16 amino acids. The V and J ends lost 0 bases and 0 bases respectively, with 8 bases between them. CDR3 residues: CASSQDGGANTGELFF. As DNA, the CDR3 is TGCGCCAGCAGCCAAGATGGCGGGGCGAACACCGGGGAGCTGTTTTTT.

J is TRBJ2-3 and V is TRBV6-5; TRBD1 aligns across 8 bases. The CDR3 is 13 amino acids. Trimming at V came to 6 bases and at J to 1 base, leaving 0 bases not matched to a gene. Per the germline V gene, CDR1 is MNHEY and CDR2 is SVGAGI. CDR3 residues: CASRTGGTDTQYF. CDR3 nucleotides: TGTGCCAGCAGGACAGGGGGCACAGATACGCAGTATTTT.

This chain joins TRBV11-2 and TRBJ1-1, with D possibly matching TRBD1 (5 bases). The CDR3 is 16 amino acids. Deletions cut 1 base from V and 4 bases from J, with 16 bases between. The germline CDR1 and CDR2 sequences are SGHAT and FQNNGV. CDR3 amino acids: CASSLAQGIIGTEAFF. In nucleotides, the CDR3 is TGTGCCAGCAGCTTAGCTCAGGGTATAATAGGCACTGAAGCTTTCTTT. Complete variable domain (other parts from reference TRBV11-2 and TRBJ1-1): EAGVAQSPRYKIIEKRQSVAFWCNPISGHATLYWYQQILGQGPKLLIQFQNNGVVDDSQLPKDRFSAERLKGVDSTLKIQPAKLEDSAVYLCASSLAQGIIGTEAFFGQGTRLTVV.

This chain uses TRBV7-6 with TRBJ2-7; D might be TRBD2 (6 bases). The V and J ends lost 5 bases and 4 bases respectively, with 21 bases between them. Germline V gives CDR1 SGHVS, CDR2 FNYEAQ. CDR3 length: 16 amino acids. CDR3 in DNA: TGTGCCAGCAGCGCGGTGCCCGGAGGGGCTTGGTACGAGCAGTACTTC. Translated: CASSAVPGGAWYEQYF.

J is TRBJ2-7 and V is TRBV3-1 (or the pseudogene TRBV3-2); D is unresolved. Germline lookup yields CDR1 LGHDT and CDR2 YNNKEL (reference sequence). CDR3 length: 13 residues. V was pared by 4 bases and J by 1 base, with 8 bases between. Written as DNA, the CDR3 is TGTGCCAGCAGCCCGACTGGGTCCTACGAGCAGTACTTC. Encoded protein: CASSPTGSYEQYF.

V gene TRBV18 combines with J gene TRBJ1-6; TRBD1 aligns across 8 bases. This CDR3 spans 16 amino acids. Trimming at V came to 1 base and at J to 6 bases, leaving 5 bases not matched to a gene. Germline V gives CDR1 KGHSH, CDR2 LQKENI. In DNA, the CDR3 is TGTGCCAGCTCACCACAAACGGGACAGGTTAATTCACCCCTCCACTTT. It translates to CASSPQTGQVNSPLHF.

This clone was detected once. The chain employs TRBV11-1 and TRBJ1-1; 7 bases match TRBD1. With 0 bases clipped from V and 2 bases from J, the junction kept 6 bases outside the gene matches. CDR1 is SGHAT, CDR2 FQDESV, per germline (reference sequence). The CDR3 covers 16 residues. CDR3 DNA: TGTGCCAGCAGCTTAGCGCGGACAGGACAAAACACTGAAGCTTTCTTT. Residues: CASSLARTGQNTEAFF.

This clone was observed a single time. The chain carries TRBV5-1 and TRBJ1-4, with 8 bases identical to TRBD1. In germline, CDR1 is SGHRS, CDR2 YFSETQ. The CDR3 length is 18 residues. After removal of 2 bases from V and 3 bases from J, the junction contained 12 bases not matched to a gene. CDR3 amino acids: CASSLQGVNGLPNEKLFF. The CDR3 coding sequence is TGCGCCAGCAGCTTACAGGGGGTAAATGGATTACCTAATGAAAAACTGTTTTTT.

The chain uses TRBV27 and TRBJ2-7; no clear D. The CDR3 runs 15 residues. Between the trimmed V and J ends, which lost 5 bases and 0 bases, there was a span of 14 bases. Germline CDR1 MNHEY, CDR2 SMNVEV (reference sequence). CDR3 DNA sequence: TGTGCCAGCAGTCCCACACACTACAACTCCTACGAGCAGTACTTC. Translating it yields CASSPTHYNSYEQYF.

The J gene is TRBJ1-5, the V gene TRBV24-1; TRBD1 matches at 7 bases. This CDR3 has 15 residues. Losses at the gene ends were 5 bases for V and 2 bases for J; bases not matched to a gene: 5. Germline V gene lookup returns CDR1 KGHDR and CDR2 SFDVKD. The CDR3 here is CATSGQGLGNQPQHF. The CDR3, as DNA: TGTGCCACCAGTGGACAGGGCCTCGGCAATCAGCCCCAGCATTTT.